The 20 T cell receptor beta chains below come from one sample, sequenced in a study of TIL therapy for anti-PD-1-resistant metastatic lung cancer. The libraries were made with immunoSEQ v3. Clones were read by immunoSEQ multiplex PCR, and TCRdb kept only the in-frame ones, dropping some. The repertoire includes approximately 11,000 clones, about 61% of them detected once, and around 7.7% sits in the top ten. Time point in this sample: pre-treatment sample, taken before nivolumab and TIL therapy. Most excised metastases sampled were pleural nodules or supraclavicular lymph nodes. This sample comprised tumor tissue, obtained at baseline. Receptor source: a person between 25 and 79 years old with non-small cell lung cancer.

This clone appeared once. The genes are TRBV27 and TRBJ1-6, with D perhaps TRBD1 (5 bases). Germline V gives CDR1 MNHEY, CDR2 SMNVEV (reference sequence). V lost 6 bases and J lost 7, with 16 bases in between. This CDR3 spans 15 amino acids. The CDR3 is CASRIGAATNSPLHF. In DNA form, the CDR3 reads TGTGCCAGCAGGATCGGGGCAGCGACCAATTCACCCCTCCACTTT.

By frequency in the sample, this clone is medium-sized. The chain links TRBV5-6 to TRBJ2-7; D gene uncertain. The germline CDR1 and CDR2 sequences are SGHDT and YYEEEE. Trimming pared 4 bases from V and 2 bases from J, leaving 10 bases between. This CDR3 spans 13 amino acids. CDR3 loop: CASSPTTTYEQYF. CDR3 coding DNA: TGTGCCAGCAGCCCTACGACCACCTACGAGCAGTACTTC.

The chain recombines TRBV11-3 with TRBJ2-5; no reliable D call. CDR1 is SGHNT, CDR2 YENEEA, per germline. The CDR3 covers 13 residues. Trimming removed 2 bases at V and 4 bases at J, with 8 bases between. In DNA form, the CDR3 reads TGTGCCAGCAGCTTAATTTCCGGAGAGACCCAGTACTTC. Amino acids: CASSLISGETQYF.

V and J are TRBV27 and TRBJ1-4, with unresolved D. Germline V CDR1 and CDR2: MNHEY, SMNVEV (reference sequence). The CDR3 has 17 residues. Trimming left V 5 bases short and J 3 bases short, with 19 bases between. The CDR3 region is CASSPLRLGSPNEKLFF. The CDR3 nucleotides read TGTGCCAGCAGTCCCCTCCGTCTCGGTTCCCCTAATGAAAAACTGTTTTTT.

The rearrangement joins TRBV27 to TRBJ1-5; D gene ambiguous. The CDR3 runs to 15 residues. V lost 1 base, J lost 2 bases, and 9 bases lay in between. Germline CDR1 is MNHEY and CDR2 is SMNVEV (reference sequence). CDR3 protein: CASSLLGSGNQPQHF. For the CDR3, the DNA is TGTGCCAGCAGTTTATTGGGGTCGGGCAATCAGCCCCAGCATTTT.

In its sample, this clone was seen a few times. V is TRBV29-1 and J is TRBJ1-1, with no clear D. Deletions cut 5 bases from V and 3 bases from J, with 13 bases between. Germline V CDR1 and CDR2: SQVTM, ANQGSEA. The CDR3 runs to 13 residues. The CDR3 DNA is TGCAGCGTTCTGGGCGTTGAGGACACTGAAGCTTTCTTT. It is translated as CSVLGVEDTEAFF.

The chain combines TRBV5-1 with TRBJ2-2; D gene unclear. Per the germline V gene, CDR1 is SGHRS and CDR2 is YFSETQ. Trimming pared 4 bases from V and 2 bases from J, leaving 3 bases between. The CDR3 runs 12 residues. CDR3 coding DNA: TGCGCCAGCAGCCCAAACACCGGGGAGCTGTTTTTT. Protein sequence: CASSPNTGELFF. Full variable domain (rest looked up from reference TRBV5-1 and TRBJ2-2): KAGVTQTPRYLIKTRGQQVTLSCSPISGHRSVSWYQQTPGQGLQFLFEYFSETQRNKGNFPGRFSGRQFSNSRSEMNVSTLELGDSALYLCASSPNTGELFFGEGSRLTVL.

Regarding this clone: One end of the junction fails to match germline, which may point to a read error. The J gene is TRBJ1-2, the V gene TRBV2, with 7 bases identical to TRBD1. The CDR3 covers 13 residues. Germline loops: CDR1 SNHLY, CDR2 FYNNEI. CDR3 protein: CASSDDWDSHLDF. Written as DNA, the CDR3 is TGTGCCAGCAGTGATGATTGGGACAGTCACCTAGACTTC.

This clone was detected only a few times. The chain recombines TRBV15 with TRBJ2-7; D might be TRBD1 or TRBD2, each matching 6 bases. CDR1 LNHNV and CDR2 YYDKDF come from the germline V gene (reference sequence). The CDR3 sequence is 14 residues long. Trimming shortened V by 6 bases and J by 6 bases, and 18 bases separated the two germline ends. The CDR3 DNA reads TGTGCCACCAGACAGGGAGGCGATCTAGGCGAGCAGTACTTC. Its translation: CATRQGGDLGEQYF.

The chain uses TRBV15 and TRBJ1-4; D may be TRBD1 (6 bases). The CDR3 runs to 15 residues. Looked up from germline, CDR1 is LNHNV and CDR2 is YYDKDF (reference sequence). Between the trimmed V and J ends, which lost 3 bases and 5 bases, there was a span of 13 bases. CDR3 amino acids: CATSSTGRRNEKLFF. The CDR3 region has the DNA TGTGCCACCAGCAGTACAGGGAGGCGGAATGAAAAACTGTTTTTT.

This clone is classed as medium-sized. The V and J genes are TRBV6-5 and TRBJ2-7, with 11 bases identical to TRBD1. The V and J ends lost 8 bases and 5 bases, in that order; junction bases with no gene match: 5. The germline CDR1 and CDR2 sequences are MNHEY and SVGAGI. The CDR3 has 13 amino acids. CDR3 protein: CASQGQGADEQYF. The DNA for the CDR3 is TGTGCCAGCCAAGGACAGGGGGCTGACGAGCAGTACTTC.

The sample holds a few counts of this clone. The V gene is TRBV6-5, the J gene TRBJ1-6; D not resolved. Germline V gene data show CDR1 as MNHEY and CDR2 as SVGAGI. The V gene lost 0 bases and the J gene lost 7 bases, with 4 bases spanning the gap. The CDR3 runs 13 residues. The CDR3 nucleotides are TGTGCCAGCAGTTACTCAGGGAATTCACCCCTCCACTTT. Residues: CASSYSGNSPLHF.

V gene TRBV30 combines with J gene TRBJ2-2; D gene uncertain. The ends were cut back, 0 bases at V and 1 base at J, with 18 bases in the middle. This CDR3 comprises 18 residues. The germline V gene encodes CDR1 GTSNPN and CDR2 SVGIG (reference sequence). This CDR3 is CAWSVRWVSAQNTGELFF. The DNA of the CDR3 is TGTGCCTGGAGTGTGCGGTGGGTTTCCGCCCAGAACACCGGGGAGCTGTTTTTT. Based on the CDR3 plus reference TRBV30 and TRBJ2-2, the full variable domain is SQTIHQWPATLVQPVGSPLSLECTVEGTSNPNLYWYRQAAGRGLQLLFYSVGIGQISSEVPQNLSASRPQDRQFILSSKKLLLSDSGFYLCAWSVRWVSAQNTGELFFGEGSRLTVL.

This clone was detected only a few times. This rearrangement joins TRBV18 to TRBJ2-5; D might be TRBD2 (5 bases). Trimming stripped 3 bases from V and 1 base from J, with 6 bases between. Germline CDR1 is KGHSH and CDR2 is LQKENI. The CDR3 runs 13 residues. CDR3 in DNA: TGTGCCAGCTCACCCGGGGTCCAAGAGACCCAGTACTTC. Amino acid sequence: CASSPGVQETQYF.

The gene calls are TRBV4-1 and TRBJ1-3, with no clear D. In germline, CDR1 is MGHRA, CDR2 YSYEKL. This CDR3 spans 16 amino acids. Trimming shortened V by 1 base and J by 4 bases, and 14 bases separated the two germline ends. CDR3 sequence: CASSQGVGLQGNTIYF. The CDR3 DNA reads as TGCGCCAGCAGCCAAGGGGTAGGGCTTCAAGGAAACACCATATATTTT.

In nucleotides, the CDR3 is TGTGCCAGCAGCCGTCGTAGCGGGAGGAACTACAATGAGCAGTTCTTC. Translation gives CASSRRSGRNYNEQFF. The chain is built from TRBV5-6 and TRBJ2-1; 10 positions agree with TRBD2. This CDR3 contains 16 residues. The V gene's germline CDR1 is SGHDT and CDR2 YYEEEE. J was trimmed by 3 bases and V by 4 bases; bases with no gene match: 7. Full variable domain (missing parts from reference TRBV5-6 and TRBJ2-1): DAGVTQSPTHLIKTRGQQVTLRCSPKSGHDTVSWYQQALGQGPQFIFQYYEEEERQRGNFPDRFSGHQFPNYSSELNVNALLLGDSALYLCASSRRSGRNYNEQFFGPGTRLTVL.

This chain uses TRBV6-1 with TRBJ2-7, with D possibly matching TRBD2 (5 bases). The V end lost 2 bases, the J end lost 3 bases, and 11 bases lay between the germline ends. This CDR3 contains 14 residues. Germline lookup yields CDR1 MNHNS and CDR2 SASEGT. The CDR3 DNA reads as TGTGCCAGCAGTGAACCAGTGACTATCTACGAGCAGTACTTC. This encodes CASSEPVTIYEQYF.

The genes are TRBV5-4 and TRBJ1-6, with 9 nucleotides matching TRBD1. CDR1 and CDR2 (germline): SGHNT, YYREEE (reference sequence). With V trimmed by 1 base and J by 7 bases, 6 bases remained unmatched. CDR3 length equals 16 residues. Written as DNA, the CDR3 is TGTGCCAGCAGCTTGATGGTTGACAGGGGGAATTCACCCCTCCACTTT. Protein sequence: CASSLMVDRGNSPLHF.

V usage is TRBV10-2 and J usage is TRBJ2-5, with D unclear. V was trimmed by 1 base and J by 4 bases, leaving 7 bases between them. The CDR3 covers 13 residues. Germline-derived CDR1 and CDR2 are WSHSY and SAAADI. CDR3: CASSEYGGETQYF. The CDR3 DNA is TGCGCCAGCAGTGAGTACGGCGGAGAGACCCAGTACTTC.

The V gene is TRBV27, the J gene TRBJ1-5; D unresolved. Germline CDR1 MNHEY, CDR2 SMNVEV (reference sequence). V lost 6 bases to trimming and J lost 4 bases, with 16 bases between them. This CDR3 is built from 15 residues. The chain's CDR3 is CASSSLPVGNQPQHF. CDR3 bases: TGTGCCAGCAGCAGCCTACCCGTCGGGAATCAGCCCCAGCATTTT.